This TCR beta chain was found in a study of radiotherapy plus CTLA-4 blockade in lung cancer. The study's findings and limits: Per reports, early blood T cell clone dynamics, plus interferon-beta, forecast response most strongly. In blood, after radiotherapy plus ipilimumab, tumor-derived TCR clones expanded.

This clone was observed once. Its antigen is undetermined. The protocol was immunoSEQ multiplex PCR, while the TCRdb copy is restricted to in-frame clones and leaves out a portion. Counted here are 45,000 or so clones, more than 70% occurring once; the ten biggest clones make up around 10%. The V gene end was trimmed by 7 bases and the J gene end by 2 bases; junction bases not matched to a gene: 5. Per germline, CDR1 SNHLY and CDR2 FYNNEI. The CDR3 consists of 14 residues. The clonotype was recovered from a human donor with non-small cell lung cancer who had stable disease on radiotherapy plus ipilimumab. The V call is TRBV2, the J call TRBJ1-5; 7 bases are shared with TRBD1. This specimen consisted of peripheral blood, obtained from a patient treated with radiotherapy plus ipilimumab. Written as DNA, the CDR3 is TGTGCCAGCAACATAGACAGGGGCAATCAGCCCCAGCATTTT. It yields the protein CASNIDRGNQPQHF.